This T cell receptor (beta chain) originates from a study of monozygotic twins with inflammatory bowel disease. The unique tags termed UMIs, each holding a 6-nucleotide sample barcode, were added by means of template switching. TCRdb reprocessed the 5' RACE reads and keeps a single row for each CDR3 protein, giving no DNA. This listing includes 190,000 or so distinct CDR3 sequences. CDR3 size: 11 residues. The germline V gene encodes CDR1 MNHEY and CDR2 SMNVEV (reference sequence). Sequences were obtained from blood. The J gene is TRBJ1-1, the V gene TRBV27. This receptor was taken from a human donor with ulcerative colitis or Crohn's disease, or a healthy co-twin of an affected twin (not recorded which). The CDR3 is CASYSVTEAFF.